Listed below are T cell receptor beta chains from one sample, sequenced in a study of graft-versus-host responses after intestinal transplantation. These TCRs' antigens remain unknown. Using immunoSEQ multiplex PCR, the repertoire was profiled, and TCRdb retains in-frame clones only, with some absent. The sample has approximately 49,000 clones; more than 80% are singletons. The source material was unstimulated CD4+ T cells sorted from spleen or lymph node cells, sampled before transplant. These receptors were collected from a human donor who was the organ donor for an intestinal transplant. Both conserved end residues are part of each CDR3. D genes are given only for firm matches. Clone size is shown for a subset of rows, as once, few, many or a class of expanded clone.

v_gene	abundance	d_gene	j_gene	CDR3aa	CDR3nt
TRBV6-1	.	.	TRBJ2-7	CASRVFPGPYEQYF	TGTGCCAGCCGGGTCTTTCCGGGTCCCTACGAGCAGTACTTC
TRBV29-1	.	.	TRBJ2-2	CSAFRTVANTGELFF	TGCAGCGCTTTTAGGACAGTCGCGAACACCGGGGAGCTGTTTTTT
TRBV7-3	.	.	TRBJ2-7	CASSFIAGSYEQYF	TGTGCCAGCAGCTTTATAGCAGGGTCCTACGAGCAGTACTTC
TRBV10-3	.	.	TRBJ2-1	CAIRDSGHEQFF	TGTGCCATCAGAGACAGTGGGCATGAGCAGTTCTTC
TRBV19	once	TRBD1	TRBJ2-7	CAAPGPGGKYEQYF	TGTGCCGCCCCCGGGCCAGGGGGCAAGTACGAGCAGTACTTC
TRBV5-6	few	TRBD1	TRBJ1-3	CASSLGQGGNTIYF	TGTGCCAGCAGCTTGGGACAGGGTGGAAACACCATATATTTT
TRBV6-1	once	.	TRBJ2-1	CASSEPPGAYNEQFF	TGTGCCAGCAGTGAACCGCCAGGGGCCTACAATGAGCAGTTCTTC
TRBV28	.	.	TRBJ1-4	CASSLNTYPGEKLFF	TGTGCCAGCAGCCTAAACACGTATCCGGGGGAAAAACTGTTTTTT
TRBV7-8	.	TRBD1	TRBJ2-7	CASSYRQGIIYEQYF	TGTGCCAGCAGCTACCGACAGGGGATTATCTACGAGCAGTACTTC
TRBV11-2	.	.	TRBJ2-3	CASSLSGHSADTQYF	TGTGCCAGCAGCTTAAGCGGTCATTCAGCAGATACGCAGTATTTT
TRBV28	once	.	TRBJ1-1	CASSLITALYAFF	TGTGCCAGCAGTTTAATTACCGCTCTATATGCTTTCTTT
TRBV4-2	.	.	TRBJ2-3	CASSQAGKDTQYF	TGTGCCAGCAGCCAAGCAGGTAAAGATACGCAGTATTTT
TRBV5-5	.	.	TRBJ2-2	CASSLKSAGTGELFF	TGTGCCAGCAGCTTGAAGTCTGCGGGGACCGGGGAGCTGTTTTTT
TRBV14	.	.	TRBJ2-3	CASSQVWEIADTQYF	TGTGCCAGCAGCCAAGTGTGGGAGATCGCAGATACGCAGTATTTT
TRBV5-1	.	.	TRBJ2-1	CASSASGGNNEQFF	TGCGCCAGCAGCGCAAGCGGAGGGAACAATGAGCAGTTCTTC
TRBV7-3	.	TRBD2	TRBJ2-1	CASSLTGLAANEQFF	TGTGCCAGCAGCTTAACGGGACTAGCGGCTAATGAGCAGTTCTTC
TRBV7-2	.	TRBD2	TRBJ2-5	CASSLGRLAEETQYF	TGTGCCAGCAGCTTAGGCCGACTAGCGGAAGAGACCCAGTACTTC
TRBV5-5	.	.	TRBJ1-4	CASSLSGEGREKLFF	TGTGCCAGCAGCTTGTCGGGGGAGGGACGCGAAAAACTGTTTTTT
TRBV5-6	once	.	TRBJ2-3	CASRFRPSSTDTQYF	TGTGCCAGCAGATTCCGTCCCTCTAGCACAGATACGCAGTATTTT
TRBV4-1	.	.	TRBJ2-1	CASSQERRVEQFF	TGCGCCAGCAGCCAAGAGCGTCGGGTTGAGCAGTTCTTC
TRBV11-3	.	TRBD2	TRBJ2-3	CASSLGLAVNTDTQYF	TGTGCCAGCAGCTTAGGTCTAGCGGTAAACACAGATACGCAGTATTTT
TRBV18	once	.	TRBJ1-1	CASSPTGTVNTEAFF	TGTGCCAGCTCACCGACCGGGACTGTGAACACTGAAGCTTTCTTT
TRBV2	.	.	TRBJ1-1	CASRLTGQYTEAFF	TGTGCCAGCCGCCTCACAGGGCAGTACACTGAAGCTTTCTTT
TRBV30	few	.	TRBJ1-3	CAWSEPGAGNTIYF	TGTGCCTGGAGTGAACCGGGGGCTGGAAACACCATATATTTT
TRBV11-3	.	TRBD2	TRBJ2-2	CASSWRGLAKNTGELFF	TGTGCCAGCAGCTGGCGGGGACTAGCGAAGAACACCGGGGAGCTGTTTTTT
TRBV9	.	.	TRBJ2-7	CASSATERSRDGSEQYF	TGTGCCAGCAGCGCTACCGAGAGATCCAGGGACGGGAGCGAGCAGTACTTC
TRBV28	.	.	TRBJ2-3	CASTGVADTQYF	TGTGCCAGCACAGGGGTGGCAGATACGCAGTATTTT
TRBV5-1	.	.	TRBJ1-1	CASSWGGSWADTEAFF	TGCGCCAGCAGCTGGGGCGGAAGTTGGGCGGACACTGAAGCTTTCTTT
TRBV6-1	.	.	TRBJ2-5	CASSEANRQETQYF	TGTGCCAGCAGTGAAGCTAACAGACAAGAGACCCAGTACTTC
TRBV6-5	.	.	TRBJ2-3	CASSYSIAASTDTQYF	TGTGCCAGCAGTTACTCCATAGCGGCTAGCACAGATACGCAGTATTTT
TRBV2	.	.	TRBJ2-4	CASSGLSTDIQYF	TGTGCCAGCAGTGGTCTGAGTACGGACATTCAGTACTTC
TRBV6-4	once	TRBD1	TRBJ2-2	CASSEGGQSGELFF	TGTGCCAGCAGTGAAGGGGGACAGTCCGGGGAGCTGTTTTTT
TRBV6-1	.	TRBD2	TRBJ2-7	CASSEARGASYEQYF	TGTGCCAGCAGTGAAGCGCGGGGGGCCTCCTACGAGCAGTACTTC
TRBV10-2	.	.	TRBJ1-1	CASSKGVGEAFF	TGCGCCAGCAGTAAGGGAGTGGGTGAAGCTTTCTTT
TRBV5-5	.	TRBD1	TRBJ1-2	CASSFVQGASGGYTF	TGTGCCAGCAGCTTCGTTCAGGGGGCTTCGGGGGGCTACACCTTC
TRBV27	.	.	TRBJ1-1	CASSYHRVIFEPEAFF	TGTGCCAGCAGTTACCACCGAGTGATATTCGAACCTGAAGCTTTCTTT
TRBV30	few	TRBD1	TRBJ1-4	CAWSVRGAPYEKLFF	TGTGCCTGGAGTGTCAGGGGGGCTCCCTATGAAAAACTGTTTTTT
TRBV28	.	TRBD1	TRBJ2-1	CASSRGTGSSYNEQFF	TGTGCCAGCAGTAGAGGGACAGGCAGCTCCTACAATGAGCAGTTCTTC
TRBV4-2	.	.	TRBJ2-2	CASSPRSSPGTANTGELFF	TGTGCCAGCAGCCCAAGAAGCTCGCCGGGAACGGCGAACACCGGGGAGCTGTTTTTT
TRBV5-1	few	TRBD2	TRBJ2-2	CASSLGRGGSNTGELFF	TGCGCCAGCAGCTTGGGCCGGGGGGGATCGAACACCGGGGAGCTGTTTTTT
TRBV28	.	TRBD1	TRBJ1-2	CASRVPRQGARSNYGYTF	TGTGCCAGCCGAGTGCCCCGACAGGGGGCCCGATCTAACTATGGCTACACCTTC
TRBV5-1	few	TRBD1	TRBJ2-3	CASSFGTGGDTQYF	TGCGCCAGCAGCTTCGGGACAGGGGGGGATACGCAGTATTTT
TRBV20-1	.	.	TRBJ2-3	CSARGGDTQYF	TGCAGTGCAAGGGGGGGGGATACGCAGTATTTT
TRBV7-7	.	.	TRBJ2-7	CASSLDTYEQYF	TGTGCTAGCAGCTTAGACACCTACGAGCAGTACTTC
TRBV5-1	.	.	TRBJ1-4	CASSLDRFNEKLFF	TGCGCCAGCAGCTTGGACAGGTTTAATGAAAAACTGTTTTTT
TRBV19	.	TRBD1	TRBJ1-1	CASSILEGAAATFF	TGTGCCAGTAGTATTTTAGAGGGGGCGGCGGCGACTTTCTTT